The sample holds many counts of the clone carrying this T cell receptor beta chain. What it recognizes is unknown. One entry per CDR3 protein results from TCRdb running MiXCR on the reads. The sample has about 150,000 distinct CDR3 sequences, about a quarter seen once. The data were obtained in a study of T cell repertoires in cytomegalovirus infection. Background on the study: Both CMV infection and a matching HLA type were indicated by public TCR beta signatures. Study-wide findings and caveats: The cumulative frequency of public TCR beta families distinguished individuals who carried CMV together with the relevant HLA. The ex vivo response was dominated by HLA-C-restricted CMV-specific TCR beta clonotypes.

The length of the CDR3 is 14 residues. V lost 5 bases and J lost 5; bases outside the gene matches: 7. CDR1 is SGHVS and CDR2 is FQNEAQ in the germline V gene. The sequence was collected from a human donor in good health (CMV status not recorded). Some clones in this sample may be carry-over from other donors' samples. The chain recombines TRBV7-8 with TRBJ2-5; 8 nucleotides line up with TRBD2. The sequenced sample consisted of PBMCs. DNA for the CDR3: TGTGCCAGCAGCCAGCGGGAGACGCGGGAGACCCAGTACTTC. Amino acids: CASSQRETRETQYF.